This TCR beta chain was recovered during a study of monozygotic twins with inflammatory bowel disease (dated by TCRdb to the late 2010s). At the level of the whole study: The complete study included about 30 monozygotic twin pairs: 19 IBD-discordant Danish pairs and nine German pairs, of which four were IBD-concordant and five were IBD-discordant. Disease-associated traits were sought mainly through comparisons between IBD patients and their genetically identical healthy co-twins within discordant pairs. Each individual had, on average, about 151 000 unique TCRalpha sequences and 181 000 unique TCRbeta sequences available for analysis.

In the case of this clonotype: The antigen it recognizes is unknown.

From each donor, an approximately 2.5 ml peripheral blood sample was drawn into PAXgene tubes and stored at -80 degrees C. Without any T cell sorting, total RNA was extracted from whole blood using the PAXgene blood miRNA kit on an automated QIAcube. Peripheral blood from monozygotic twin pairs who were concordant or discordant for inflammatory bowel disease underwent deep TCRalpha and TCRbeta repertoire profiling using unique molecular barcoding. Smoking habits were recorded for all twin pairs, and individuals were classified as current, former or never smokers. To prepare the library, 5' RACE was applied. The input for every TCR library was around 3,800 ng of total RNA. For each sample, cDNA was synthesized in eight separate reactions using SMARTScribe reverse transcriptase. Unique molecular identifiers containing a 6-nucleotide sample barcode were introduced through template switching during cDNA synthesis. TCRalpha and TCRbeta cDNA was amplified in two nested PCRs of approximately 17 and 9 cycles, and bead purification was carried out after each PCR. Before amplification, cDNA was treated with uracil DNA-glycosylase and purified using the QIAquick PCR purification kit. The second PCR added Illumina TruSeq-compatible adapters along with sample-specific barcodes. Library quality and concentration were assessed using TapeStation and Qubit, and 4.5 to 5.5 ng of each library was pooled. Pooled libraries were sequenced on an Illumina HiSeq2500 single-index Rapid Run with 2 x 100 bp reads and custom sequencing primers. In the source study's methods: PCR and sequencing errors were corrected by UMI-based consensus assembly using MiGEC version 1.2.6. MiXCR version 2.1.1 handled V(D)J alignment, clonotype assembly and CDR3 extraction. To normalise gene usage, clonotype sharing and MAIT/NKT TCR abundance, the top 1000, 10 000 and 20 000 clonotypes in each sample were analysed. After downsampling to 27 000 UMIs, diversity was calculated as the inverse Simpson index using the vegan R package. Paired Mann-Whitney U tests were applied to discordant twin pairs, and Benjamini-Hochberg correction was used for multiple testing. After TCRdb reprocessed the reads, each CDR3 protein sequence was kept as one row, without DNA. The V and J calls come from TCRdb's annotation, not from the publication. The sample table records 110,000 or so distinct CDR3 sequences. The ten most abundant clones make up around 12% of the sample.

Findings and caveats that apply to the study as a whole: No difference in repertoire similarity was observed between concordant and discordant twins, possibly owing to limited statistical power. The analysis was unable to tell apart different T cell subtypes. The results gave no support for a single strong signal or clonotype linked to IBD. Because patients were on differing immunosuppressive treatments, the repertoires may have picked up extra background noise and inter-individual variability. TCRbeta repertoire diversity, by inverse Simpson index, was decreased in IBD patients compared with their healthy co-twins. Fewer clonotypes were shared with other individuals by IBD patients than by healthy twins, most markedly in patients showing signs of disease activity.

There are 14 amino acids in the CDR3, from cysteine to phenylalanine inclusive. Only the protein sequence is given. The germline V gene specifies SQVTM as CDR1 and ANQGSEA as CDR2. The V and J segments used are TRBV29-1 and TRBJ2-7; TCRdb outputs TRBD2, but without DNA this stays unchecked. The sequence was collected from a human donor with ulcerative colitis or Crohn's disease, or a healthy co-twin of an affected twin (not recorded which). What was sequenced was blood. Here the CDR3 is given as CSVGGLARPYEQYF.